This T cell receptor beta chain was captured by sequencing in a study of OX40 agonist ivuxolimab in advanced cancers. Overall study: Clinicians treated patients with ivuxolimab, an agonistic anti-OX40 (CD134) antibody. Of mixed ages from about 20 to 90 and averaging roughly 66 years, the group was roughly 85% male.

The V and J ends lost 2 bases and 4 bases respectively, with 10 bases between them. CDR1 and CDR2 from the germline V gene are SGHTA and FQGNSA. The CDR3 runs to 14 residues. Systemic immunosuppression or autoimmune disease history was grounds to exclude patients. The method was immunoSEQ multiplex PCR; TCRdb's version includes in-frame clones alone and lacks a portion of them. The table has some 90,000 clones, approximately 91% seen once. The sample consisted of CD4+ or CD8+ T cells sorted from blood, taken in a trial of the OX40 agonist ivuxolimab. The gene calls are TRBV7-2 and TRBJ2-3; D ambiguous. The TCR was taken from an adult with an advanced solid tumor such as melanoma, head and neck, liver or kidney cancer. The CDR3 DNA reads TGTGCCAGCAGCTTAACTCGTCCCCCAGATACGCAGTATTTT. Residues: CASSLTRPPDTQYF.